This TCR beta chain originates from a study of T cells in Graves' hyperthyroidism and ophthalmopathy (dated by TCRdb to the late 2010s). Notes on the research overall: Peripheral blood was collected at initial diagnosis, before any treatment. Prospective prediction of ophthalmopathy was tested in an independent validation cohort consisting of about 19 hyperthyroidism patients and some 15 patients who later progressed to ophthalmopathy. According to the paper, TCR Vbeta CDR3 sequencing was carried out on approximately 140 peripheral blood samples, which came from under 50 ophthalmopathy, some 73 hyperthyroidism and roughly 17 progressor patients. To identify TCR V-J signatures that set the groups apart, the researchers used a discovery cohort of roughly 100 patients, made up of some 41 with Graves' ophthalmopathy and about 60 with stable Graves' hyperthyroidism. The roughly 100 discovery patients were randomly split 7:3 into training and test sets. After sampling, hyperthyroidism patients received methimazole starting at 30 mg daily, and ophthalmopathy patients received high-dose intravenous methylprednisolone. In addition, the study compared T-cell repertoires in thyroid tissue and in blood from roughly 6 Graves' hyperthyroidism patients. Study-wide findings and limitations: Most expanded thyroid clonotypes (frequency above 0.001) were also detected in blood, suggesting blood repertoires may reflect thyroid immune responses. Sample size was not statistically predetermined, and blinding of investigators to group allocation was not performed. In validation, the model predicted progression to ophthalmopathy a median of roughly 6.1 months before onset, with 65% to 71% sensitivity and 72.22% specificity. A model built on a 13 V-J signature distinguished ophthalmopathy from stable hyperthyroidism, reaching roughly 88% sensitivity and 81% to 83% specificity in cross-validation and 80%/75% in testing.

The sample holds many counts of this clonotype. It lacks a known antigen. No qualities accompany the bases; no much larger clone lies one base away. Relative to germline, V is 3 bases shorter and J is 0 bases shorter, with 19 bases between their ends. The CDR3 covers 18 residues, taking in both the cysteine and the phenylalanine. The CDR3 DNA has 54 bases and is translated from base 1. CDR1 SNHLY and CDR2 FYNNEI were looked up in the germline V gene. Stable Graves' hyperthyroidism was defined as the absence of progression to ophthalmopathy over 18 months of follow-up. Hyperthyroidism patients were newly diagnosed, with disease duration under 2 months, and aged 18 to 65 years. Patients with uncontrolled infections, other autoimmune diseases, pregnancy or lactation were excluded. Diagnoses relied on clinical symptoms, serum thyroxine and TRAb, thyroid ultrasound and orbital computed tomography. PBMCs were separated from under 11 ml of fresh peripheral blood using Ficoll-Paque density gradient centrifugation. Total RNA was extracted with Trizol reagent, and quality was checked on an Agilent 2100 Bioanalyzer.

TCR beta CDR3 regions were amplified from RNA transcripts. A first-round RT-PCR of the TCR CDR3 used the HTBI primer set with the Qiagen OneStep RT-PCR kit. Libraries were constructed in a second round of multiplex PCR, after which size selection and purification were carried out. Paired-end sequencing of the libraries was performed with 100 bp reads on an Illumina HiSeq2000. Regarding the original processing steps: SOAPnuke was used to process the raw data, with reads discarded if the reads contained adapters or uncalled bases, had a mean Phred below 15, or lacked an exact constant-primer or identifier match. High-quality paired reads were merged with COPE v1.2.5, and unique nucleotide sequences were defined as clonotypes. MiTCR v1.1 was used to align the clonotypes against IMGT TRBV, TRBD and TRBJ reference segments. The analysis was restricted to V-J combinations with a frequency above 0.0001, which together covered 99.2% of the repertoires. The TCS score was defined as F50 (clonal expansion) divided by E x V (chaos), with BLOSUM62-based TCRdist calculated between CDR3 peptides within each V-J. Welch's t-statistics and random forest reduced 450 to 600 V-J features to roughly 13, which were used in a naive Bayes classifier (R e1071). In-frame beta chains were kept once TCRdb had trimmed the public reads at Q25 with fastp and called clones with MiXCR. Every CDR3 protein is listed once, alongside the most common genes and DNA of its rows. TCRdb, rather than the study authors, made the V and J calls. Across this sample there are around 340,000 distinct CDR3 sequences, with 15% to 20% seen only once. The ten largest clones capture about half of the sample.

The sample comprised blood. The chain is encoded by TRBV2 joined to TRBJ2-3, and possibly TRBD2, on 6 matching bases. The receptor was isolated from a woman aged 45 to 65 with Graves' hyperthyroidism. The nucleotides are TGTGCCAGCAGTGACGGAGGTACTAGCCGATATAGCACAGATACGCAGTATTTT. This encodes CASSDGGTSRYSTDTQYF.